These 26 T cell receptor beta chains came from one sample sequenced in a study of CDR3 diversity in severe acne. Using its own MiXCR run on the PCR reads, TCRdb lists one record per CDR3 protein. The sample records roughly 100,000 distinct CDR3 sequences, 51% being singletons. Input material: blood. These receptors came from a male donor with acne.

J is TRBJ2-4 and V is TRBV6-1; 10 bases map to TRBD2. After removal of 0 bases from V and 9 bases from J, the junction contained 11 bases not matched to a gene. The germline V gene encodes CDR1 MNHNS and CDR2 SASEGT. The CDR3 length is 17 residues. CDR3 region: CASSEAPTGLAYGIQYF. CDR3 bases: TGTGCCAGCAGTGAAGCTCCAACGGGACTAGCGTATGGCATTCAGTACTTC.

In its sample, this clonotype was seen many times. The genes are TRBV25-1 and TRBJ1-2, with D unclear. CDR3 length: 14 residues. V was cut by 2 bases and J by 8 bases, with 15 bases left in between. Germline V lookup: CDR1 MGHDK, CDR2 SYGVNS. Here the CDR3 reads CASSEDTMVSGYTF. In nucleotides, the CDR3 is TGTGCCAGCAGTGAAGATACCATGGTGTCCGGCTACACCTTC.

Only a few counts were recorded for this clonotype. As DNA, the CDR3 is TGTGCCAGCAGCCCTCTGACCGGGACACGTGGAAACACCATATATTTT. Amino acids: CASSPLTGTRGNTIYF. The V gene is TRBV25-1, the J gene TRBJ1-3, with D possibly matching TRBD1 (6 bases). Between the trimmed V and J ends, which lost 6 bases and 3 bases, there was a span of 18 bases. This CDR3 region has 16 residues. Germline V lookup: CDR1 MGHDK, CDR2 SYGVNS.

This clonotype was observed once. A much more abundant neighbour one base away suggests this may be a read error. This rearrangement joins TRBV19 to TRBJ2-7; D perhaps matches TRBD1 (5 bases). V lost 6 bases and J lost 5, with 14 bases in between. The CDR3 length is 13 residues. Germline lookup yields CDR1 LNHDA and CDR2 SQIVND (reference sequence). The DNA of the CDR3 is TGTGCCAGTAGGGGGCCAGGGCTAGACGAGCAGTACTTC. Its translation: CASRGPGLDEQYF.

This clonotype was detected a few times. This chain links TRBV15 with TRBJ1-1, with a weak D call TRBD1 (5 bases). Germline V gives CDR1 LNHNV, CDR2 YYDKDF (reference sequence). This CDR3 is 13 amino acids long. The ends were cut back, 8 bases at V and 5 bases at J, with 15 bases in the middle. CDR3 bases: TGTGCCACCGGGGGGGGGACGTGGACTGAAGCTTTCTTT. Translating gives CATGGGTWTEAFF.

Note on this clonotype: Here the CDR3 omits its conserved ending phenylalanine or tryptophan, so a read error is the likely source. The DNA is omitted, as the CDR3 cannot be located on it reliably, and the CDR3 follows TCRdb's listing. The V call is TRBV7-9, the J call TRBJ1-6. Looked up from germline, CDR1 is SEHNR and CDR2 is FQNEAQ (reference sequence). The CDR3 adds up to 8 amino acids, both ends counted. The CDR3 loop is CASSPSPG.

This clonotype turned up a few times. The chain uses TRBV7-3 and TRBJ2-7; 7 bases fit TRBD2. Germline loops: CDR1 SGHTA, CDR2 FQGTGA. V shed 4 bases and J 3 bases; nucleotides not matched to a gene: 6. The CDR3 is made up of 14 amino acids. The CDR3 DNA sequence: TGTGCCAGCAGCTGGGGAGCGGGAAACTACGAGCAGTACTTC. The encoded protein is CASSWGAGNYEQYF.

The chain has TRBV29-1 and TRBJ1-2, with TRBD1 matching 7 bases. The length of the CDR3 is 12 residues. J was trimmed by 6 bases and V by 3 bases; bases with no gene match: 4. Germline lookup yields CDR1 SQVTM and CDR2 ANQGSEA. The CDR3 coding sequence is TGCAGCGTTGATGGGACAGACGATGGCTACACCTTC. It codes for CSVDGTDDGYTF.

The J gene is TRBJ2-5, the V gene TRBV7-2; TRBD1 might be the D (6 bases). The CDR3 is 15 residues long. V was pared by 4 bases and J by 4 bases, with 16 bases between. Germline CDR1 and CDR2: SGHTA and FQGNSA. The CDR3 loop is CASSSGVQGGETQYF. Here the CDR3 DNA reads TGTGCCAGCAGCTCTGGGGTACAGGGTGGAGAGACCCAGTACTTC.

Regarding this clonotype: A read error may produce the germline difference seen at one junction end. The CDR3 is CASSDNRPQHF. The CDR3 DNA reads TGTGCCAGCAGTGATAATCGGCCCCAGCATTTT. This chain joins TRBV2 and TRBJ1-5; no firm D call. CDR3 size: 11 residues. Germline V gene sequence: CDR1 SNHLY, CDR2 FYNNEI. Using reference TRBV2 and TRBJ1-5 for the parts outside the CDR3, the full variable domain is EPEVTQTPSHQVTQMGQEVILRCVPISNHLYFYWYRQILGQKVEFLVSFYNNEISEKSEIFDDQFSVERPDGSNFTLKIRSTKLEDSAMYFCASSDNRPQHFGDGTRLSIL.

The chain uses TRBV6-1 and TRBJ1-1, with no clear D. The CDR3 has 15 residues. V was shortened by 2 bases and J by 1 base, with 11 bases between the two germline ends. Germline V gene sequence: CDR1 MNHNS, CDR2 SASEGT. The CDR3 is CASSEQVQWNTEAFF. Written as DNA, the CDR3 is TGTGCCAGCAGTGAACAAGTGCAATGGAACACTGAAGCTTTCTTT.

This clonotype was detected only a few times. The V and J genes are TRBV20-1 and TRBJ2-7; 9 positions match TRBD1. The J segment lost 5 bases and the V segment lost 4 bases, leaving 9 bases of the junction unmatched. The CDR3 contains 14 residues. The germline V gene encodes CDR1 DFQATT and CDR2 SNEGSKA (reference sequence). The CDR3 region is CSATGTGKRNEQYF. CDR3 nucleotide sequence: TGCAGTGCTACCGGGACAGGGAAACGCAACGAGCAGTACTTC.

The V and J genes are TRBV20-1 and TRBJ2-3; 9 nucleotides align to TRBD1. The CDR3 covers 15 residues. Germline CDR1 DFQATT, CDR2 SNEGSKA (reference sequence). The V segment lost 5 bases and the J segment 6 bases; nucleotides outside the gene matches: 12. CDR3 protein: CSALGRDRESDTQYF. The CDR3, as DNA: TGCAGTGCTCTCGGCCGGGACAGGGAGTCCGATACGCAGTATTTT.

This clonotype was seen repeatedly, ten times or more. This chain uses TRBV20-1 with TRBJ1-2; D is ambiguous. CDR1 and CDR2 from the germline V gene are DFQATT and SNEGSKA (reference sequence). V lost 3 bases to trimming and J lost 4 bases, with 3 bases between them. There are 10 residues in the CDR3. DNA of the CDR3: TGCAGTGCTAGGGCCTATGGCTACACCTTC. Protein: CSARAYGYTF.

The DNA of the CDR3 is TGTGCCAGCAGTACACTAGCGAGCGTTTACAATGAGCAGTTCTTC. Its translation: CASSTLASVYNEQFF. The chain has TRBV27 and TRBJ2-1; 7 bases agree with TRBD2. The CDR3 is made up of 15 amino acids. With V trimmed by 5 bases and J by 4 bases, 8 bases remained unmatched. Germline lookup yields CDR1 MNHEY and CDR2 SMNVEV (reference sequence).

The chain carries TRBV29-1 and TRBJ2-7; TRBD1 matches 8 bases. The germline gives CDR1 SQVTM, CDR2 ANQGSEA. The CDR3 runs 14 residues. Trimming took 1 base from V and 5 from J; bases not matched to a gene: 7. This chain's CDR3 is CSVEGTGIYHEQYF. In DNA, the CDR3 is TGCAGCGTTGAAGGGACAGGGATTTACCACGAGCAGTACTTC.

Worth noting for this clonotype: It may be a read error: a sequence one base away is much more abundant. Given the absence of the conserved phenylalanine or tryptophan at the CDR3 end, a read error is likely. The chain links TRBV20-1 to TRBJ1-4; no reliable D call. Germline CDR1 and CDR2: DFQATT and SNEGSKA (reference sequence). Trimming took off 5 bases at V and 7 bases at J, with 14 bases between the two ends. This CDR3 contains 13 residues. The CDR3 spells CSAEVFYGEKLFL. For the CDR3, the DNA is TGCAGTGCTGAGGTATTTTATGGTGAAAAACTGTTTCTT.

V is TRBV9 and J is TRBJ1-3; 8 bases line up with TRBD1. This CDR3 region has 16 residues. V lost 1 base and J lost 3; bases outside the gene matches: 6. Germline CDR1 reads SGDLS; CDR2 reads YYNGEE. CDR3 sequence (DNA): TGTGCCAGCAGCGTATCCCAGGGGGCAGGTGGAAACACCATATATTTT. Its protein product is CASSVSQGAGGNTIYF.

CDR3 residues: CASSRTGLFYGYTF. CDR3 nucleotide sequence: TGTGCCAGCAGCCGGACAGGGCTCTTCTATGGCTACACCTTC. This rearrangement joins TRBV7-6 to TRBJ1-2; 8 positions agree with TRBD1. The V gene's germline CDR1 is SGHVS and CDR2 FNYEAQ. The ends lost 5 bases at V and 4 bases at J; junction bases unmatched: 6. CDR3 length equals 14 residues.

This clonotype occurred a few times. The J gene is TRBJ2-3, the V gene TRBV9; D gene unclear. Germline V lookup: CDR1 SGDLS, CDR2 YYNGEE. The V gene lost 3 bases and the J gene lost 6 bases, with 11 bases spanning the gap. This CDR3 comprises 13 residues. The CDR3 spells CASSATLLDTQYF. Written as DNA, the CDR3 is TGTGCCAGCAGCGCAACTCTTTTGGATACGCAGTATTTT.

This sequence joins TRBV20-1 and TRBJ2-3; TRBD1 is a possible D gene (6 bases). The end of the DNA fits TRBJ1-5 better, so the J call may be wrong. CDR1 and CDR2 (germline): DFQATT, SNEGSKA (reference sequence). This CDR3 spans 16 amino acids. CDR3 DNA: TGCAGTGCTAAAGAATTCGAGACAGGAATCACAGATACGCAGCATTTT. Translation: CSAKEFETGITDTQHF.

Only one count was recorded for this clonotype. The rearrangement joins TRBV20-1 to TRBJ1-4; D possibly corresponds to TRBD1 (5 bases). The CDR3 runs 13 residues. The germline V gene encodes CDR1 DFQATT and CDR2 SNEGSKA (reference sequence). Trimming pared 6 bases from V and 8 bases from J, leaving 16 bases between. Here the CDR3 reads CSAPRGDSEKLFF. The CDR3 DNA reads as TGCAGTGCCCCCCGGGGCGATTCGGAAAAACTGTTTTTT.

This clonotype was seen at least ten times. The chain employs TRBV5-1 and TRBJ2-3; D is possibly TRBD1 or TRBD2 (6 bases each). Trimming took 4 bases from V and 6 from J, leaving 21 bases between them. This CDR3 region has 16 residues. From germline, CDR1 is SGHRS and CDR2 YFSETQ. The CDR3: CASSLPGWGAVDTQYF. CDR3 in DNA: TGCGCCAGCAGCCTCCCGGGGTGGGGGGCGGTGGATACGCAGTATTTT. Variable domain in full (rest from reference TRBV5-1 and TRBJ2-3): KAGVTQTPRYLIKTRGQQVTLSCSPISGHRSVSWYQQTPGQGLQFLFEYFSETQRNKGNFPGRFSGRQFSNSRSEMNVSTLELGDSALYLCASSLPGWGAVDTQYFGPGTRLTVL.

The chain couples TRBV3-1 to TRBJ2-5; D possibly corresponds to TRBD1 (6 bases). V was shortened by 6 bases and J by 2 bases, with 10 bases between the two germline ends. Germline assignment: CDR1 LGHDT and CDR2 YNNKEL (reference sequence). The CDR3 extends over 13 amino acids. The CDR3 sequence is CASRDSLQETQYF. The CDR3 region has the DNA TGTGCCAGCAGGGACAGTCTACAAGAGACCCAGTACTTC.

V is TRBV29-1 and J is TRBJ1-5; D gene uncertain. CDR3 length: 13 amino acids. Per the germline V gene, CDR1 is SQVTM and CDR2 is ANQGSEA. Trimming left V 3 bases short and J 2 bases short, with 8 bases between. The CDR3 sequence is CSVDDGGNQPQHF. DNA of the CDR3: TGCAGCGTTGACGACGGGGGCAATCAGCCCCAGCATTTT.

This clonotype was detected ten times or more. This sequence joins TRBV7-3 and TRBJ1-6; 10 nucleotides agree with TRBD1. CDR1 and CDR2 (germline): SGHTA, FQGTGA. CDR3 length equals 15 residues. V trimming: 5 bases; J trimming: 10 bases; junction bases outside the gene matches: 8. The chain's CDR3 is CASSGTGVTRSPLHF. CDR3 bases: TGTGCCAGCAGCGGGACAGGGGTGACGAGGTCACCCCTCCACTTT.